Each of the 13 T cell receptor beta chains below was sequenced from the same sample in a study of cytomegalovirus exposure and HLA in healthy donors. Only in-frame clones appear in the TCRdb table, and some are missing; sequencing was by immunoSEQ multiplex PCR. The sample gives 55,000 to 75,000 clones, around 95% of which show up once; more than 1.2% is in the top ten. Sequencing was done on a sample of PBMCs. Source of these receptors: a man aged 18 to 30 in good health and CMV-seropositive.

This clone was detected only once. This sequence joins TRBV7-9 and TRBJ2-3; TRBD2 agrees at 10 bases. This CDR3 region has 15 residues. Germline CDR1 is SEHNR and CDR2 is FQNEAQ (reference sequence). V was pared by 8 bases and J by 3 bases, with 8 bases of the junction left unmatched. The CDR3 region is CASGRGLAKTDTQYF. DNA for the CDR3: TGTGCCAGCGGCAGGGGACTAGCGAAGACAGATACGCAGTATTTT.

This rearrangement joins TRBV28 to TRBJ1-5; D is unresolved. Trimming shortened V by 5 bases and J by 0 bases, and 11 bases separated the two germline ends. This CDR3 is built from 15 residues. The germline V gene encodes CDR1 MDHEN and CDR2 SYDVKM. CDR3 amino acids: CASSPGVISNQPQHF. CDR3 in DNA: TGTGCCAGCAGTCCAGGCGTGATTAGCAATCAGCCCCAGCATTTT.

This chain links TRBV5-1 with TRBJ2-2; the match to TRBD2 covers 12 bases. The CDR3 is 14 amino acids. After removal of 4 bases from V and 7 bases from J, the junction contained 2 bases not matched to a gene. Germline values: CDR1 SGHRS, CDR2 YFSETQ. CDR3 coding DNA: TGCGCCAGCAGCCAGACTAGCGGGAGCGGGGAGCTGTTTTTT. Its protein is CASSQTSGSGELFF.

This chain joins TRBV6-6 and TRBJ2-5; 8 nucleotides line up with TRBD1. This CDR3 comprises 15 residues. After removal of 4 bases from V and 5 bases from J, the junction contained 9 bases not matched to a gene. Germline V lookup: CDR1 MNHNY, CDR2 SVGAGI (reference sequence). CDR3 in amino acids: CASSSRGTGFETQYF. The DNA of the CDR3 is TGTGCCAGCAGTTCCCGGGGGACAGGCTTCGAGACCCAGTACTTC.

This rearrangement joins TRBV11-3 to TRBJ2-1; D call uncertain. The CDR3 is 12 amino acids. V was shortened by 5 bases and J by 6 bases, with 8 bases between the two germline ends. Looked up from germline, CDR1 is SGHNT and CDR2 is YENEEA. CDR3 in amino acids: CASSPPSNEQFF. The CDR3 DNA reads as TGTGCCAGCAGCCCGCCTAGCAATGAGCAGTTCTTC.

This chain connects TRBV28 to TRBJ1-5, with D possibly TRBD1 on 6 matching bases. The CDR3 has 15 amino acids. Per the germline V gene, CDR1 is MDHEN and CDR2 is SYDVKM. V was pared by 2 bases and J by 2 bases, with 10 bases between. CDR3 in DNA: TGTGCCAGCAGTTTACCAGGGGTCGGCAATCAGCCCCAGCATTTT. This sequence encodes CASSLPGVGNQPQHF.

This clone was observed a single time. The chain is built from TRBV6-6 and TRBJ2-3, with D possibly being TRBD1 (6 bases). The CDR3 has 15 amino acids. Trimming pared 4 bases from V and 3 bases from J, leaving 14 bases between. Germline CDR1 MNHNY, CDR2 SVGAGI (reference sequence). For the CDR3, the DNA is TGTGCCAGCAGTTTAAACAGGGTTGGGACAGATACGCAGTATTTT. Its protein product is CASSLNRVGTDTQYF.

The chain links TRBV5-6 to TRBJ1-4, with 7 bases fitting TRBD1. V lost 4 bases and J lost 1; bases outside the gene matches: 4. The V gene's germline CDR1 is SGHDT and CDR2 YYEEEE. The length of the CDR3 is 15 residues. The CDR3 here is CASSTQGRTNEKLFF. The CDR3 bases are TGTGCCAGCAGCACACAGGGGAGAACTAATGAAAAACTGTTTTTT. Together with reference TRBV5-6 and TRBJ1-4, the CDR3 gives the full variable domain: DAGVTQSPTHLIKTRGQQVTLRCSPKSGHDTVSWYQQALGQGPQFIFQYYEEEERQRGNFPDRFSGHQFPNYSSELNVNALLLGDSALYLCASSTQGRTNEKLFFGSGTQLSVL.

The chain employs TRBV5-1 and TRBJ2-2, with 7 bases aligning to TRBD1. The CDR3 is 15 residues long. J gave up 3 bases and V 1 base, and 3 bases lay outside the gene matches. CDR1 is SGHRS, CDR2 YFSETQ, per germline. CDR3 protein: CASSLQTGDTGELFF. CDR3 DNA sequence: TGCGCCAGCAGCTTGCAAACAGGGGACACCGGGGAGCTGTTTTTT.

The V and J genes are TRBV10-3 and TRBJ1-3; 10 nucleotides line up with TRBD1. CDR1 and CDR2 from the germline V gene are ENHRY and SYGVKD. V trimming: 10 bases; J trimming: 3 bases; junction bases outside the gene matches: 9. The CDR3 contains 15 residues. The CDR3 is CATTQTGGLGNTIYF. The CDR3 DNA reads as TGTGCCACCACACAGACAGGGGGCCTTGGAAACACCATATATTTT.

This chain uses TRBV29-1 with TRBJ2-1; TRBD2 aligns across 14 bases. V was clipped by 6 bases and J by 12 bases; unmatched bases: 4. The V gene's germline CDR1 is SQVTM and CDR2 ANQGSEA. The CDR3 spans 12 residues. The CDR3 sequence: CSVGTSGSLQFF. In DNA form, the CDR3 reads TGCAGCGTCGGGACTAGCGGGAGTTTGCAGTTCTTC.

The chain carries TRBV19 and TRBJ2-7; 12 bases match TRBD1. Germline CDR1 reads LNHDA; CDR2 reads SQIVND (reference sequence). This CDR3 contains 13 residues. Trimming removed 8 bases from V and 5 bases from J; junction bases left unmatched: 4. The CDR3 spells CASGTGGSHEQYF. The CDR3 coding sequence is TGTGCCAGTGGGACAGGGGGCTCACACGAGCAGTACTTC.

This chain uses TRBV5-4 with TRBJ2-2; 12 nucleotides line up with TRBD2. J lost 0 bases, V lost 3 bases, and 3 bases had no gene match. CDR3 length: 17 residues. The germline CDR1 and CDR2 sequences are SGHNT and YYREEE (reference sequence). In nucleotides, the CDR3 is TGTGCCAGCAGCTCCACTAGCGGGAGGACGAACACCGGGGAGCTGTTTTTT. This translates into CASSSTSGRTNTGELFF.